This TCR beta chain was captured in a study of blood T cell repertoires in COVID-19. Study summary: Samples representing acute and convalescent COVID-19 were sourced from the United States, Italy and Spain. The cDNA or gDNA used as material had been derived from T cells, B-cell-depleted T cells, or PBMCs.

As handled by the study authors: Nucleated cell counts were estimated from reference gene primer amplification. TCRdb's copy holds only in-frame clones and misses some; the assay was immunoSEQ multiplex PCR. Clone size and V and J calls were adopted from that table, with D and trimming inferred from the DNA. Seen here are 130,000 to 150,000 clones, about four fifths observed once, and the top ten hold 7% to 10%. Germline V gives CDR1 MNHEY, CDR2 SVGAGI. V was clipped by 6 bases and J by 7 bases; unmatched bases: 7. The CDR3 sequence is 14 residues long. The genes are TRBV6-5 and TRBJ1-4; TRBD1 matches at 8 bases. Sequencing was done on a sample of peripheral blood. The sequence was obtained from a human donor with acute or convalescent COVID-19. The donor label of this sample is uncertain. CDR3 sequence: CASSSRGLGEKLFF. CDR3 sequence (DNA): TGTGCCAGCAGCTCCAGGGGGCTGGGTGAAAAACTGTTTTTT.